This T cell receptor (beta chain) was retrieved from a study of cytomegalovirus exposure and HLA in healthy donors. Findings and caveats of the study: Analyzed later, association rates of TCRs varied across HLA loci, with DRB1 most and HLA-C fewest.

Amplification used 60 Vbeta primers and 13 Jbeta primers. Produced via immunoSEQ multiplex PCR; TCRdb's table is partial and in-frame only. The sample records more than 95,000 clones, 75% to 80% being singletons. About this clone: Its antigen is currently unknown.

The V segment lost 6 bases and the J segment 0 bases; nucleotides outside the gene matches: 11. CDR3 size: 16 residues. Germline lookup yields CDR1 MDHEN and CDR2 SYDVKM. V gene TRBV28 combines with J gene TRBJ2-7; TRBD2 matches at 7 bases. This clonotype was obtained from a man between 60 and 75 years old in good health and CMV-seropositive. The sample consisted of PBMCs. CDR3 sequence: CASRERPGGISYEQYF. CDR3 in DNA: TGTGCCAGCAGAGAACGACCGGGGGGAATCTCCTACGAGCAGTACTTC.